The clone carrying this T cell receptor (beta chain) was counted once. This sample stems from a study of cytomegalovirus exposure and HLA in healthy donors. The PCR ran on 60 Vbeta and 13 Jbeta primers. Profiled with immunoSEQ multiplex PCR; TCRdb holds only in-frame clones, not every one. Seen here are a few hundred thousand clones, approximately 80% observed once, and the top ten hold around 9.6%. CDR3 size: 12 residues. V was clipped by 10 bases and J by 5 bases, with 14 bases between them. Germline assignment: CDR1 MDHEN and CDR2 SYDVKM. The chain combines TRBV28 with TRBJ2-5, with D maybe TRBD2 (5 bases). The TCR sequence derives from a woman in her 50s in good health and CMV-seropositive. Sequencing input: PBMCs. CDR3 protein: CATRRARETQYF. DNA for the CDR3: TGTGCCACCCGGCGGGCTCGGGAGACCCAGTACTTC.